The T cell receptor beta chain described here comes from a study of neurological immune-mediated disorders. Broader study findings: The expanded clones of different subjects shared no CDR3 amino acid sequences (suggesting private repertoires in all groups).

Germline assignment: CDR1 WNHNN and CDR2 SYGVQD (reference sequence). The CDR3 covers 13 residues. V was trimmed by 8 bases and J by 6 bases, leaving 15 bases between them. The time point: longitudinal time-point 1 (baseline). For the unsorted libraries, 2 million PBMCs stored at -80 C served as input. There are many counts of this clonotype. Its antigen is undetermined. One entry per CDR3 protein, called by TCRdb with MiXCR from the 5' RACE reads. The sample contains around 60,000 distinct CDR3 sequences, approximately 11% of which appear only once. This clonotype was sampled from a male donor with HTLV-1-associated myelopathy (HAM/TSP). The chain links TRBV10-1 to TRBJ2-3; TRBD1 is a possible D gene (6 bases). Sequenced: PBMCs. DNA for the CDR3: TGCGCCAGCGGGGACAACTCACTGGATACGCAGTATTTT. Protein: CASGDNSLDTQYF.